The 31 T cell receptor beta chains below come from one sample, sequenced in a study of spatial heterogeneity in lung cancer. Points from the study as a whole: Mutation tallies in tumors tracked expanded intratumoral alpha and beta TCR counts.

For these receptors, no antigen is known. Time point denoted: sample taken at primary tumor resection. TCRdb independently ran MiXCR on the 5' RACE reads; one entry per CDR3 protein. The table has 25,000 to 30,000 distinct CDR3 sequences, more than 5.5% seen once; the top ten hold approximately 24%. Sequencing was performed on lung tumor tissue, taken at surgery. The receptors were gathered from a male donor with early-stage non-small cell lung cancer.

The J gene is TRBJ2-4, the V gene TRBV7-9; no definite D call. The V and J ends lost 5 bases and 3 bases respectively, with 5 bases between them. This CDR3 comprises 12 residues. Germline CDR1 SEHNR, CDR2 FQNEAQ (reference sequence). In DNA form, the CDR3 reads TGTGCCAGCAGCCCTAACAAAAACATTCAGTACTTC. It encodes CASSPNKNIQYF. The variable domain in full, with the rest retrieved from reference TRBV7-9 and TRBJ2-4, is DTGVSQNPRHKITKRGQNVTFRCDPISEHNRLYWYRQTLGQGPEFLTYFQNEAQLEKSRLLSDRFSAERPKGSFSTLEIQRTEQGDSAMYLCASSPNKNIQYFGAGTRLSVL.

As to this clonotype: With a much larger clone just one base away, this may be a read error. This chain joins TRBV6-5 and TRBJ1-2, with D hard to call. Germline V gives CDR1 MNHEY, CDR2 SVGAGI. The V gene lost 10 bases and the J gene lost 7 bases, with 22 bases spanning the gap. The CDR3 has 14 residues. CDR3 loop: CANSSVMRIRGYTF. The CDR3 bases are TGTGCCAACAGCTCCGTTATGAGGATTCGTGGCTACACCTTC.

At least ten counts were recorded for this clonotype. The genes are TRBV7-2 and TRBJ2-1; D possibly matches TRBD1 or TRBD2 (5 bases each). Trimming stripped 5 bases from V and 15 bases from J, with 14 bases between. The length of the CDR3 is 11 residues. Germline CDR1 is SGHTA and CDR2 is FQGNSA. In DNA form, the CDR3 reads TGTGCCAGCAGCCTCAGGGAGCCCCTGTTCTTC. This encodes CASSLREPLFF. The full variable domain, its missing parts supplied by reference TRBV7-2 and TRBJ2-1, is GAGVSQSPSNKVTEKGKDVELRCDPISGHTALYWYRQSLGQGLEFLIYFQGNSAPDKSGLPSDRFSAERTGGSVSTLTIQRTQQEDSAVYLCASSLREPLFFGPGTRLTVL.

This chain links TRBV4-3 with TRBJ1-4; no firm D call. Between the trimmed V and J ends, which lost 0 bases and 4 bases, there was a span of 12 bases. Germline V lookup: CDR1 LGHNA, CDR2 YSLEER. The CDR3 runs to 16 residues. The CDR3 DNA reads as TGCGCCAGCAGCCAAGATCATCGTCGGGTTAATGAAAAACTGTTTTTT. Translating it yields CASSQDHRRVNEKLFF.

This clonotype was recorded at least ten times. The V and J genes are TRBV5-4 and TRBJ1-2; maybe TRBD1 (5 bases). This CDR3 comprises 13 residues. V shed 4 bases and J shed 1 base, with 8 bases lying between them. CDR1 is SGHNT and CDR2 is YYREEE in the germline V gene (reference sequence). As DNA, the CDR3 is TGTGCCAGCAGCGAACAGGTTAACTATGGCTACACCTTC. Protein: CASSEQVNYGYTF.

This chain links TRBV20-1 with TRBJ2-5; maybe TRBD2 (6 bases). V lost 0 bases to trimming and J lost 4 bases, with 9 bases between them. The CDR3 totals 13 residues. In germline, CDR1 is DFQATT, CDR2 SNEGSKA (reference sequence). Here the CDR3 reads CSARDLGGETQYF. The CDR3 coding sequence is TGCAGTGCTAGAGATCTGGGGGGAGAGACCCAGTACTTC.

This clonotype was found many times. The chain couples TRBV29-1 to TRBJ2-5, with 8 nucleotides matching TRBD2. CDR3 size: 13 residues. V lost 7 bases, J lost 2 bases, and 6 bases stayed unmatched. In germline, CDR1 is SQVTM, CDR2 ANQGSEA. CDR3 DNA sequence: TGCAGCGCCTCTGGCGGGGGGCAAGAGACCCAGTACTTC. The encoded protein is CSASGGGQETQYF.

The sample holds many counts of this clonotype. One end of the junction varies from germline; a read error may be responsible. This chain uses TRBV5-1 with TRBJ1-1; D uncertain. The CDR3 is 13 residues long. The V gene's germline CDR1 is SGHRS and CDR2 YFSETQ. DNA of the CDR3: TGCGCCAGCAGTTTGGACCTCGGCGCTGAAGCTTTCTTT. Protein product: CASSLDLGAEAFF.

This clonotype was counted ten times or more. The DNA for the CDR3 is TGTGCCAGCAGTTATTCGGGGGGCGGATATGGCTACACCTTC. It is translated as CASSYSGGGYGYTF. The chain joins TRBV6-5 to TRBJ1-2; possibly TRBD1 for D (6 bases). The CDR3 is made up of 14 amino acids. V gave up 3 bases and J gave up 5 bases, with 13 bases separating them. CDR1 is MNHEY and CDR2 is SVGAGI in the germline V gene.

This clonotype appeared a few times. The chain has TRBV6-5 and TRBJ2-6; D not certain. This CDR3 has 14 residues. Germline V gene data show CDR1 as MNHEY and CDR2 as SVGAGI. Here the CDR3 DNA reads TGTGCTTCAAGCCGGAGCTCTGGGGCCAACGTCCTGACTTTC. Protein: CASSRSSGANVLTF.

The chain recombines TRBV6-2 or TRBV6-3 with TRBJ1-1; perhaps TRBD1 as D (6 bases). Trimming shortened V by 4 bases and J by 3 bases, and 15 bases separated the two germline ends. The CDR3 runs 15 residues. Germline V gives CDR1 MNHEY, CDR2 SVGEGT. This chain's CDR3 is CASSSRQAGDTEAFF. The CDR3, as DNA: TGTGCCAGCAGTTCCCGACAGGCGGGGGACACTGAAGCTTTCTTT.

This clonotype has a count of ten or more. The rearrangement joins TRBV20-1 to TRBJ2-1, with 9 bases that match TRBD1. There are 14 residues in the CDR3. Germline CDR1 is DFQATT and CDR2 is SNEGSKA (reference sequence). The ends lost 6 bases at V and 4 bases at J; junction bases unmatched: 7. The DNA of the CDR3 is TGCAGTGCAGTGGGGGACAGGGATTACAATGAGCAGTTCTTC. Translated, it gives CSAVGDRDYNEQFF.

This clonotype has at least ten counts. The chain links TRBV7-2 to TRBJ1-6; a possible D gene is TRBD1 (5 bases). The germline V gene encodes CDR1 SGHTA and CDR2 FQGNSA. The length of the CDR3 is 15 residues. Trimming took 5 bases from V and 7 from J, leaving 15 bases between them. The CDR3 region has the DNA TGTGCCAGCAGCCAAATGGGGGTCGGAAATTCACCCCTCCACTTT. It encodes CASSQMGVGNSPLHF.

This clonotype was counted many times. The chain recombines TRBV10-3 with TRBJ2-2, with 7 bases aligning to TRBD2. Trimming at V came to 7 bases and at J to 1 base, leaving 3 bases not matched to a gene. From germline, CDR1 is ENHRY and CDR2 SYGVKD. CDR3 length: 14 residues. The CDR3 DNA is TGTGCCATCAAGGCGGGGGAGAACACCGGGGAGCTGTTTTTT. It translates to CAIKAGENTGELFF.

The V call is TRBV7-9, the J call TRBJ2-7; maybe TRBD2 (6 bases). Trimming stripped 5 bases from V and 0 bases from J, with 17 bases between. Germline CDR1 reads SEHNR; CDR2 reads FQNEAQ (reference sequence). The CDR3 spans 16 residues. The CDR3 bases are TGTGCCAGCAGCCCCCCTATCGGGAGCACCTCCTACGAGCAGTACTTC. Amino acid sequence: CASSPPIGSTSYEQYF.

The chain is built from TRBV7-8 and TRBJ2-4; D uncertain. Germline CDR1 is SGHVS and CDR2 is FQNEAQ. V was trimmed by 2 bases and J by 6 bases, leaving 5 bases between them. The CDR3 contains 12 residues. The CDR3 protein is CASSLSGNIQYF. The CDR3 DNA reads TGTGCCAGCAGCTTATCTGGAAACATTCAGTACTTC. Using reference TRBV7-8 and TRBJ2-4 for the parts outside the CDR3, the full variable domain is GAGVSQSPRYKVAKRGQDVALRCDPISGHVSLFWYQQALGQGPEFLTYFQNEAQLDKSGLPSDRFFAERPEGSVSTLKIQRTQQEDSAVYLCASSLSGNIQYFGAGTRLSVL.

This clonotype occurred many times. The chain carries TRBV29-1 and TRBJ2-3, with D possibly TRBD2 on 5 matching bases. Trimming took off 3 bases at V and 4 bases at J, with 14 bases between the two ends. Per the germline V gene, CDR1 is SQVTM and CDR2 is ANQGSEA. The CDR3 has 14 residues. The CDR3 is CSVDSAREPDTQYF. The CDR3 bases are TGCAGCGTTGACTCGGCGAGGGAGCCAGATACGCAGTATTTT.

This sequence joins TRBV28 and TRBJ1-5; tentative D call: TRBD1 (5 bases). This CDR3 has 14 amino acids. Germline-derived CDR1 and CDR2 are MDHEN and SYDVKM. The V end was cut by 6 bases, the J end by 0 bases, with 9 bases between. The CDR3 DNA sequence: TGTGCCAGCAGGACAGTTTATAGCAATCAGCCCCAGCATTTT. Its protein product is CASRTVYSNQPQHF.

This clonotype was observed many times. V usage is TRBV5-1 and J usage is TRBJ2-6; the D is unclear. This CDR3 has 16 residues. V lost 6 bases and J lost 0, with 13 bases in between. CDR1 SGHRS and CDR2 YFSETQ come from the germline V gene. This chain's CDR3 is CASTPGHTSGANVLTF. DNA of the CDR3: TGCGCCAGCACTCCAGGTCATACCTCTGGGGCCAACGTCCTGACTTTC.

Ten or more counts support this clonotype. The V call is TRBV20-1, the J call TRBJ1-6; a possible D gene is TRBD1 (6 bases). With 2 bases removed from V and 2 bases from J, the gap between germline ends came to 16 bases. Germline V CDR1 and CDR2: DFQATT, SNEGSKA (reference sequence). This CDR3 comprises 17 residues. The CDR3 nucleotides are TGCAGTGCTAGAAGGTCGGGGGGCGACGCCTATAATTCACCCCTCCACTTT. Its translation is CSARRSGGDAYNSPLHF.

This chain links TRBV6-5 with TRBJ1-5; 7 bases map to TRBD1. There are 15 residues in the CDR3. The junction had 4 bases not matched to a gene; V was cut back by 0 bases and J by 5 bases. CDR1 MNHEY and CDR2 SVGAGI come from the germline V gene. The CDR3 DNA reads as TGTGCCAGCAGTTACTCGACCACAGGGGATCAGCCCCAGCATTTT. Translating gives CASSYSTTGDQPQHF.

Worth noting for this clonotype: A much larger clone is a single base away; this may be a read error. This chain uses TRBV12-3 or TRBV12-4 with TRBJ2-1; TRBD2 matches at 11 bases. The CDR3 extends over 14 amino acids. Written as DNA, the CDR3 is TGTGCCAGCAGCCTAGCGGGGGGTTACAATGAGCAGATCTTC. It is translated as CASSLAGGYNEQIF.

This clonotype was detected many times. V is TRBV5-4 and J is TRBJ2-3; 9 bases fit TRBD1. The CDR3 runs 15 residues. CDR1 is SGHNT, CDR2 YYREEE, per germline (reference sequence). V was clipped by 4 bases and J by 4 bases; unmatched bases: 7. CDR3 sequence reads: CASSRDRAGADTQYF. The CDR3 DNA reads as TGTGCCAGCAGCCGGGACAGGGCAGGAGCAGATACGCAGTATTTT.

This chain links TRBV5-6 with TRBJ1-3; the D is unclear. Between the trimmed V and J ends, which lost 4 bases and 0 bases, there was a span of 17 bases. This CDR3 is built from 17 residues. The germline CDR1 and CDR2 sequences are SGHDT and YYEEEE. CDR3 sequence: CASSPYPTASSGNTIYF. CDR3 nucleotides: TGTGCCAGCAGCCCCTACCCGACGGCTTCCTCTGGAAACACCATATATTTT.

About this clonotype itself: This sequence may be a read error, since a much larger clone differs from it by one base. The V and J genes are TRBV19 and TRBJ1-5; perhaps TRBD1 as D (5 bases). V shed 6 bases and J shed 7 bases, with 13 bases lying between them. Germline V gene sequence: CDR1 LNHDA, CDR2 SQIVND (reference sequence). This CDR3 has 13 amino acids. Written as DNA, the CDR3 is TGTGCCAGTAGGCATTCAGGGCCCCAGCCCCAGCATTTT. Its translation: CASRHSGPQPQHF.

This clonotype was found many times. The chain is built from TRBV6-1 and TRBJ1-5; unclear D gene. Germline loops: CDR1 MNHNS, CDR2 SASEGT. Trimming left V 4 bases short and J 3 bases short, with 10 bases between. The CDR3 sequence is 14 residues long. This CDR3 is CASSGGKVNQPQHF. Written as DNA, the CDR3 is TGTGCCAGCAGTGGAGGGAAGGTCAATCAGCCCCAGCATTTT.

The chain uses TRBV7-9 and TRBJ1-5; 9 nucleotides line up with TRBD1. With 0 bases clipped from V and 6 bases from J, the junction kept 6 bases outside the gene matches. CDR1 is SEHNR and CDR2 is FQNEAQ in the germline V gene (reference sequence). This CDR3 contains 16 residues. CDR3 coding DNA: TGTGCCAGCAGCTTAGCCGGGACAGGGTTTACTCAGCCCCAGCATTTT. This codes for CASSLAGTGFTQPQHF.

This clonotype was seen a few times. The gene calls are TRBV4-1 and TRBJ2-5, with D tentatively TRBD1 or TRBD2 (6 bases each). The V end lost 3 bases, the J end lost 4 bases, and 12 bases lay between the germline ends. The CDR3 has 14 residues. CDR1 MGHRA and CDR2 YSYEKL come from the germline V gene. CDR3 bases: TGCGCCAGCAGCCACCAGGGGAGGCGAGAGACCCAGTACTTC. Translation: CASSHQGRRETQYF.

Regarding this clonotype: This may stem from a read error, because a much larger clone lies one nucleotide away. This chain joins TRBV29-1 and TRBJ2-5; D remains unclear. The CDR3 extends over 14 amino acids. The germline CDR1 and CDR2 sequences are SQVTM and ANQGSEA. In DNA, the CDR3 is TGCGGCGTTGCCCGGGCCGCTTTCCAAAAGACCCAGTACTTC. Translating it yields CGVARAAFQKTQYF.

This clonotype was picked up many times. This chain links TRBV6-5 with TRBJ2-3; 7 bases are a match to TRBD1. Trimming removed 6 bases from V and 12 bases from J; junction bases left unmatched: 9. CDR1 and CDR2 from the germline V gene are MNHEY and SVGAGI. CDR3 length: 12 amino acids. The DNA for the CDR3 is TGTGCCAGCAGCGTCTTAGGGGGCGCCCAGTATTTT. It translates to CASSVLGGAQYF.

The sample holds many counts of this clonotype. DNA for the CDR3: TGTGCCAGCAGCTTATGGTTGACTAGCCAAGAGACCCAGTACTTC. Translating it yields CASSLWLTSQETQYF. This chain uses TRBV7-9 with TRBJ2-5, with D tentatively TRBD2 (6 bases). The V end lost 2 bases, the J end lost 1 base, and 11 bases lay between the germline ends. The CDR3 is made up of 15 amino acids. Germline V lookup: CDR1 SEHNR, CDR2 FQNEAQ (reference sequence).